This TCR beta chain was recovered during a study of immune cell composition in non-small cell lung cancer. Study conclusions and caveats: Clones >0.5% enriched in tumour were rarer in adenocarcinoma (about 35%) than squamous (roughly 75%).

This clone was seen more than once but under ten times. What it binds is not known. Measured with immunoSEQ multiplex PCR; TCRdb has only the in-frame clones, and not every one. The repertoire holds about 6,600 clones, with 65% to 85% as singletons. This CDR3 region has 14 residues. The germline V and J ends were trimmed by 6 bases and 7 bases, with 18 bases remaining between them. Germline loops: CDR1 MNHNS, CDR2 SASEGT. Normal lung was sampled as far from the tumour as possible, at least 3 cm. The sequence derives from a human donor with non-small cell lung cancer. The sample taken for sequencing was non-adjacent lung tissue. V and J are TRBV6-1 and TRBJ1-2; D gene unclear. This CDR3 is CASSRTRRTVGYTF. The CDR3 nucleotides are TGTGCCAGCAGCCGTACGCGGAGGACGGTTGGCTACACCTTC.